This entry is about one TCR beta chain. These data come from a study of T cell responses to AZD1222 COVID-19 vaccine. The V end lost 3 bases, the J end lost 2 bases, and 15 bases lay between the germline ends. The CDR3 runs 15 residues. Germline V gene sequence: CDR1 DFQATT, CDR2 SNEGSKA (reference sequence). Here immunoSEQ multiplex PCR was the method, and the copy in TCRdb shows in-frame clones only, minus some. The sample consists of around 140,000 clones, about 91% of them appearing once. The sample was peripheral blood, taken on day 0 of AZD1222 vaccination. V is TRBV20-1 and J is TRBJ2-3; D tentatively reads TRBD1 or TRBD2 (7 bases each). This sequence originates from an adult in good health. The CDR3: CSASLAGGDTDTQYF. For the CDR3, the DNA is TGCAGTGCTAGTTTGGCAGGGGGGGACACAGATACGCAGTATTTT.